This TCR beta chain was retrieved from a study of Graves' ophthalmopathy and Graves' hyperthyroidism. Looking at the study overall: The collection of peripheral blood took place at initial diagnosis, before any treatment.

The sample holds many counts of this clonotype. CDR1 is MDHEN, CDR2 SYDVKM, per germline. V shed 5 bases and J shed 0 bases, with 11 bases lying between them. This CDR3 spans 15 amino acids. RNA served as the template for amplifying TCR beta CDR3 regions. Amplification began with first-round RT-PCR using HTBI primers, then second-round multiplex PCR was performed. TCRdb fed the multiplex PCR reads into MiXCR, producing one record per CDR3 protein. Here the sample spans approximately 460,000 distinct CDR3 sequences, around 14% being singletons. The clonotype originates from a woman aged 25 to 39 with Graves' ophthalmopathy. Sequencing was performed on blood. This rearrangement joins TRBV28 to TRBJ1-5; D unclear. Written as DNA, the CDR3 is TGTGCCAGCAGTCCCCACCGCTTTAGCAATCAGCCCCAGCATTTT. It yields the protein CASSPHRFSNQPQHF.